This T cell receptor beta chain emerged from a study of T-cell reconstitution after alpha-beta-depleted transplantation in children (dated by TCRdb to about 2016). Background for the entire study: Using TCR repertoire profiling, the study quantitatively followed how T-cell immune reconstitution unfolded in children after TCRalphabeta/CD19-depleted allogeneic hematopoietic cell transplantation.

Study-wide conclusions, independent of this receptor: About two months after transplant, the apparently early recovery of alphabetaT-cell counts reportedly depended on just several hundred clones that had expanded rapidly and came from non-depleted graft cells. In some patients, the high TCRbeta diversity seen at day 60 was put down to recipient T cells and intrathymic progenitors that had survived conditioning. Over subsequent months, a decline in hyperexpanded clone frequencies was noted, and after one year, T-cell counts and TCRbeta diversity were mostly ascribed to newly produced T cells.

Libraries came from PCR. The data were produced on an Illumina HiSeq 2500. To normalize quantification of the TCRbeta repertoire, the TCR libraries were built with molecular barcoding that relied on unique molecular identifiers. TCRdb took the public reads, trimmed them with fastp at Q25, ran MiXCR for clone calling and kept in-frame beta chains. Rows with a matching CDR3 protein are joined into one entry that keeps the most common DNA and genes. This sample lists some 300,000 distinct CDR3 sequences; about 9.5% were detected once. The top ten clones comprise approximately 7% of the sample. The treatment or condition label here, explained by the study, means: allogeneic hematopoietic cell transplantation with graft depleted of TCRalphabeta T cells and CD19 B cells. Transplant recipients were children who received TCRalphabeta/CD19-depleted allogeneic hematopoietic cell grafts. In its sample, this clonotype was seen many times. Which antigen it targets is not known. No much larger clone is present one base from it, and per-base qualities are unavailable.

This sequence originates from a boy under two years old with acute myeloid leukemia, due to receive a stem cell transplant. This material consisted of PBMCs, taken before TCRalphabeta/CD19-depleted stem cell transplant.

At the DNA level, the sequence is TGCGCCAGCAGCTTGAACAGGGCCTACTATGGCTACACCTTC. Its protein product is CASSLNRAYYGYTF. The chain is encoded by TRBV5-1 joined to TRBJ1-2; TRBD1 is possibly the D segment (6 matching bases). CDR1 and CDR2 are read off the germline V gene as SGHRS and YFSETQ. The CDR3 starts with the cysteine, ends with the phenylalanine, and has 14 residues. Only CDR3 DNA remains: 42 bases, in frame from the first base. Trimming costs V 1 base and J 3 bases, and their ends lie 10 bases apart. Reference TRBV5-1 and TRBJ1-2 proteins supply the regions before and after the CDR3; the full variable domain is: KAGVTQTPRYLIKTRGQQVTLSCSPISGHRSVSWYQQTPGQGLQFLFEYFSETQRNKGNFPGRFSGRQFSNSRSEMNVSTLELGDSALYLCASSLNRAYYGYTFGSGTRLTVV.